This TCR beta chain emerged from a study of blood T cell repertoires in COVID-19. About the study: COVID-19 samples from acute and convalescent phases originated in the United States, Italy and Spain.

Per the authors' pipeline: Using reference gene primer amplification, nucleated cell counts were estimated. Profiled with immunoSEQ multiplex PCR; TCRdb holds only in-frame clones, not every one. V and J calls and clone size are those listed in that table; D and trimming were worked out from the DNA. The sample shows about 200,000 clones, approximately 86% of them seen only once. Seattle-derived patients entered the study during active infection and were followed longitudinally. The CDR3 spans 15 residues. The germline CDR1 and CDR2 sequences are SGDLS and YYNGEE. V was pared by 0 bases and J by 7 bases, with 6 bases of the junction left unmatched.

The sequenced sample was peripheral blood. The TCR originated in a man in his fifties or sixties with COVID-19, enrolled during active disease. The V call is TRBV9, the J call TRBJ1-5, with 8 bases that match TRBD1. For the CDR3, the DNA is TGTGCCAGCAGCGTAGGGGCAGGGGGCGAGCAGCCCCAGCATTTT. This encodes CASSVGAGGEQPQHF.